These 6 T cell receptor beta chains came from one sample sequenced in a study of CD8+ T cells in alopecia areata (dated by TCRdb to the late 2010s). The library was prepared using the immunoSEQ multiplex PCR assay. RNA was extracted from all samples and reverse transcribed into cDNA as template for TCR sequencing. TCRdb carries this immuneACCESS record with in-frame sequences only. Its versions omit some clonotypes, under half of them owing to an unresolved V gene in the studies checked, with the rest unexplained. The table shows roughly 120,000 clones here, with no singletons. The ten largest account for around a fifth of the sample. The sample taken for sequencing was lesional skin. The receptors derive from a C3H/HeJ mouse with alopecia areata. For this strain, the MHC haplotype is H2-k.

This clone was counted between two and nine times. Gene names are the mouse ones. The CDR3 goes on 4 residues after the read ends, and that part is filled in from the germline J gene. The chain is built from TRBV1 and TRBJ2-3, with 10 bases that match TRBD2. The germline V gene encodes CDR1 NSQYPW and CDR2 LRSPGD (reference sequence). The CDR3 has 16 residues. The sequenced part of the CDR3 DNA is TGCACCTGCAGTGCAGATAGGCTGGGGGGGCGAGAA. This encodes CTCSADRLGGRE. The full CDR3 sequence reads CTCSADRLGGRETLYF.

To note about this clone: Genes and germline come from the mouse. The read gets to within 4 residues of the CDR3 end, and the germline J gene fills in the rest. The rearrangement links TRBV19 to TRBJ2-1; TRBD2 matches at 12 bases. Germline V gene sequence: CDR1 FNHDT, CDR2 SITEND (reference sequence). V was pared by 2 bases and J by 6 bases, with 3 bases of the junction left unmatched. The CDR3 extends over 15 amino acids. The CDR3 reads CASSIDWGGFAEQFF. The covered CDR3 bases are TGTGCCAGCAGTATTGACTGGGGGGGCTTTGCT.

Comments on this clone: Gene names and germline match the mouse. The read ends 4 residues early relative to the CDR3; the germline J gene fills the gap. The V call is TRBV13-3, the J call TRBJ2-7, with a possible D match to TRBD1 (6 bases). The CDR3 has 13 amino acids. Germline lookup yields CDR1 NNHDY and CDR2 SYVADS. V was cut by 5 bases and J by 1 base, with 10 bases left in between. CDR3 DNA (partial): TGTGCCAGCAGGTCGGACAGTTCCTAT. It specifies CASRSDSSY. The CDR3 in its entirety is CASRSDSSYEQYF.

This clone was recorded a few times. All gene names here are mouse names. Sequencing ends 4 residues short of the CDR3 end; the germline J gene provides the rest. Other DNA sequences in this sample translate to the same CDR3. V gene TRBV19 combines with J gene TRBJ2-3, with 7 nucleotides matching TRBD2. Germline-derived CDR1 and CDR2 are FNHDT and SITEND (reference sequence). This CDR3 is 14 amino acids long. The V segment lost 5 bases and the J segment 1 base; nucleotides outside the gene matches: 4. CDR3 bases read: TGTGCCAGCAGCCCCGACTGGGGTGCAGAA. Amino acid sequence: CASSPDWGAE. The entire CDR3 protein reads CASSPDWGAETLYF.

With respect to this clone: Gene names and germline match the mouse. Read sequence stops 4 residues before the CDR3 end, and the germline J gene provides the missing end. The rearrangement joins TRBV13-3 to TRBJ2-4; D is possibly TRBD1 (5 bases). Germline CDR1 reads NNHDY; CDR2 reads SYVADS. V was shortened by 1 base and J by 2 bases, with 8 bases between the two germline ends. CDR3 length: 14 amino acids. CDR3 DNA (partial): TGTGCCAGCAGTGATATCAGGGATCAAAAC. It specifies CASSDIRDQN. The complete CDR3 reads CASSDIRDQNTLYF.

This clone was counted a few times. The germline and genes are mouse ones. The CDR3 goes on 4 residues after the read ends, and that part is filled in from the germline J gene. This sequence joins TRBV31 and TRBJ1-2, with D possibly being TRBD1 (5 bases). The CDR3 is made up of 13 amino acids. V shed 2 bases and J shed 2 bases, with 9 bases lying between them. Germline values: CDR1 GKSSPN, CDR2 SITVG. The CDR3 here is CAWSAGRNSDYTF. The sequenced CDR3 bases are TGTGCCTGGAGTGCAGGGAGGAACTCC.